The T cell receptor beta chain described here comes from a study of CD8 T cells in ankylosing spondylitis. This clonotype was seen more than once but under ten times. Its antigen is not identified. The study's findings and limits: Ankylosing spondylitis blood appeared to carry a characteristic TCR beta motif of roughly eight highly homologous variants.

Each CDR3 protein is one row after TCRdb ran MiXCR on the 5' RACE reads. The sample records 700,000 or so distinct CDR3 sequences, about 20% being singletons. The sequenced sample consisted of blood, either unsorted or a sorted T cell fraction (not recorded which). The receptor was derived from a male donor with ankylosing spondylitis.

The CDR3 DNA follows: TGTGCCAGCAGCATTAGCGGGGGGGCTTTCAATGAGCAGTTCTTC. It translates to CASSISGGAFNEQFF. The chain couples TRBV7-3 to TRBJ2-1; 11 positions match TRBD2. Germline V gene data show CDR1 as SGHTA and CDR2 as FQGTGA. V trimming: 5 bases; J trimming: 6 bases; junction bases outside the gene matches: 6. The CDR3 sequence is 15 residues long.